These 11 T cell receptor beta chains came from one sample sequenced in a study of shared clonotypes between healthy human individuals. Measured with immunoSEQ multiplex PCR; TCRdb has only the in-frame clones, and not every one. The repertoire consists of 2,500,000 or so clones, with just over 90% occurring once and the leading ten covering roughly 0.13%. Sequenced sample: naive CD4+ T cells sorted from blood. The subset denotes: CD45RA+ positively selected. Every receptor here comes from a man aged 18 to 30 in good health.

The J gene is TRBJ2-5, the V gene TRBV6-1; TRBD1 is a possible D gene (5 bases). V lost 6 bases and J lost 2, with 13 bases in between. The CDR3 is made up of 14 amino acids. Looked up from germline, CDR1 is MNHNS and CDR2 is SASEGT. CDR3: CASRDRTLQETQYF. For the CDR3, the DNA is TGTGCCAGCAGGGACCGGACACTGCAAGAGACCCAGTACTTC.

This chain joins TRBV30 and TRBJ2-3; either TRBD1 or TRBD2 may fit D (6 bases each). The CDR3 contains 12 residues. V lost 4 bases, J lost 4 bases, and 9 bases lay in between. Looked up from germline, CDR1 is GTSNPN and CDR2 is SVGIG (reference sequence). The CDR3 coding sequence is TGTGCCTGGACCGGGGGCGCAGATACGCAGTATTTT. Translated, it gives CAWTGGADTQYF.

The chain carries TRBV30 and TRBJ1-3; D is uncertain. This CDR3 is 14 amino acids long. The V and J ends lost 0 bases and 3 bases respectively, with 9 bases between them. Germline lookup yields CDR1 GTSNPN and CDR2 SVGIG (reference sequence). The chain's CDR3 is CAWSVGTFGNTIYF. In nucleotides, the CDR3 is TGTGCCTGGAGTGTAGGAACATTTGGAAACACCATATATTTT.

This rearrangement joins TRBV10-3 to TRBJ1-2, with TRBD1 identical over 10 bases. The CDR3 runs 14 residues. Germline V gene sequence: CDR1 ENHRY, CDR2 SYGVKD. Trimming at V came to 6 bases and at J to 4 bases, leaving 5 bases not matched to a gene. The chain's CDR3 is CAIRGTGDGYGYTF. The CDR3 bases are TGTGCCATCAGGGGGACAGGGGACGGCTATGGCTACACCTTC.

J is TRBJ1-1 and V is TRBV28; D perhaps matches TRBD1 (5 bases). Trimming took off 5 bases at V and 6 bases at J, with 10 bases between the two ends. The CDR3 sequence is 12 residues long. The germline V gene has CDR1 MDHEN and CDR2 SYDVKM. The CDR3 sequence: CASSQDTSEAFF. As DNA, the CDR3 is TGTGCCAGCAGTCAGGACACTTCTGAAGCTTTCTTT.

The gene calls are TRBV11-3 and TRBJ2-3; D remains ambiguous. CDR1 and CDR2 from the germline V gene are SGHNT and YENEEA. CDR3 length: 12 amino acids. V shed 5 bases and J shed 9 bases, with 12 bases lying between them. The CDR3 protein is CASSLGPNTQYF. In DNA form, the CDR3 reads TGTGCCAGCAGCCTCGGACCCAACACGCAGTATTTT.

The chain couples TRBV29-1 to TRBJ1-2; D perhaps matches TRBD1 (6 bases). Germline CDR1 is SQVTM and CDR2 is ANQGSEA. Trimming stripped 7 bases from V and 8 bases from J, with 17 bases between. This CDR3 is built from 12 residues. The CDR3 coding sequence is TGCAGCGATGGACAGTCTTCGCGGGGCTACACCTTC. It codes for CSDGQSSRGYTF.

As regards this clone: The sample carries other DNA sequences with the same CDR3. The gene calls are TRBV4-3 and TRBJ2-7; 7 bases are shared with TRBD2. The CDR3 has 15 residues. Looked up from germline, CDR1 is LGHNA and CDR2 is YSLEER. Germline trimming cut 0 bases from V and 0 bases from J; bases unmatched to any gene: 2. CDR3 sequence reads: CASSQEAGSSYEQYF. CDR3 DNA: TGCGCCAGCAGCCAAGAAGCGGGATCCTCCTACGAGCAGTACTTC.

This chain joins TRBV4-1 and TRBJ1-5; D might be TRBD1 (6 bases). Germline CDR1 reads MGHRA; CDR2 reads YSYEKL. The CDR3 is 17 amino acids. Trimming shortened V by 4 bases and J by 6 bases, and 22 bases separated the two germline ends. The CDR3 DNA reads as TGCGCCAGCAGCCCGGACCCCGGCCAGGGGTCGTTTCAGCCCCAGCATTTT. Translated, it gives CASSPDPGQGSFQPQHF.

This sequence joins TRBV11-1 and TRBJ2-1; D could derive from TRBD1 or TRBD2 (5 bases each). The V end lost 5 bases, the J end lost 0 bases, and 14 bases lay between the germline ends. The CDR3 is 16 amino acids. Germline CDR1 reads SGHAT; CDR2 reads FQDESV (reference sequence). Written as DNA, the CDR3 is TGTGCCAGCAGCCCTAGAGGGGCCAGCTCCTACAATGAGCAGTTCTTC. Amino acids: CASSPRGASSYNEQFF.

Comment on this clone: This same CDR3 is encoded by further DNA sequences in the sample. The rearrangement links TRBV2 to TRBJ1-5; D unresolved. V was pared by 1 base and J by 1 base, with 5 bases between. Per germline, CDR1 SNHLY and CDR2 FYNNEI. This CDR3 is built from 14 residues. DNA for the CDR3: TGTGCCAGCAGTGAAGGACTGAGCAATCAGCCCCAGCATTTT. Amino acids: CASSEGLSNQPQHF.